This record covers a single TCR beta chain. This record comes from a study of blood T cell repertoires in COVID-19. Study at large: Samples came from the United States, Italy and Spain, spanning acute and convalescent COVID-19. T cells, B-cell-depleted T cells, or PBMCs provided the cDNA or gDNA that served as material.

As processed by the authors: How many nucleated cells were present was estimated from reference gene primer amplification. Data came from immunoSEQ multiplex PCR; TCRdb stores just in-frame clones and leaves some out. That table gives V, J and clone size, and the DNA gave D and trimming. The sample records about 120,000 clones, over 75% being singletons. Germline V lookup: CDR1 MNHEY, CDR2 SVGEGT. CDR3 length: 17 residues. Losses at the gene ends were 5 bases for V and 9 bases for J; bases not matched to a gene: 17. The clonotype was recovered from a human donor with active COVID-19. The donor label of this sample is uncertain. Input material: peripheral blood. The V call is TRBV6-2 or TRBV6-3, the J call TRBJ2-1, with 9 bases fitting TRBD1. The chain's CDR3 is CASSDGFRDRAPLEQFF. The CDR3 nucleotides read TGTGCCAGCAGTGATGGATTCCGGGACAGGGCTCCACTTGAGCAGTTCTTC.